The rows below give T cell receptor beta chains drawn from one sample of a study of graft-versus-host responses after intestinal transplantation. Their antigens remain unidentified. Assay used: immunoSEQ multiplex PCR; TCRdb lists only in-frame clones, some missing. Counted here are about 130,000 clones, about 90% occurring once; the ten biggest clones make up about 0.19%. The material was unstimulated CD4+ T cells sorted from spleen or lymph node cells, obtained before intestinal transplant. These receptors were collected from a human donor who received an intestinal transplant. CDR3s include the opening cysteine and the closing phenylalanine or tryptophan. The D gene is left open where the match is weak. Rows give clone size only sometimes, using once, few, many, or a class for an expanded clone.

size: NA
D: TRBD2
V: TRBV14
J: TRBJ2-7
DNA: TGTGCCAGCAGCCACATAGGTAGCGGGAGCTCCTACGAGCAGTACTTC
CDR3: CASSHIGSGSSYEQYF

size: NA
D: NA
V: TRBV6-1
J: TRBJ2-7
DNA: TGTGCCAGCAGCGCAGGGTACGAGCAGTACTTC
CDR3: CASSAGYEQYF

size: NA
D: TRBD2
V: TRBV5-1
J: TRBJ2-2
DNA: TGCGCCAGCAGCTTCCGGGTAGCGGGGAACACCGGGGAGCTGTTTTTT
CDR3: CASSFRVAGNTGELFF

size: once
D: NA
V: TRBV6-6
J: TRBJ2-3
DNA: TGTGCCAGCAGTTACAAGGGGGGTACAGATACGCAGTATTTT
CDR3: CASSYKGGTDTQYF

size: NA
D: NA
V: TRBV11-2
J: TRBJ1-1
DNA: TGTGCCAGCAGCTTCGGGGCAGGCCTGGGTGAAGCTTTCTTT
CDR3: CASSFGAGLGEAFF

size: once
D: TRBD1
V: TRBV5-1
J: TRBJ1-4
DNA: TGCGCCAGCAGTCGACAGGGTGAAAAACTGTTTTTT
CDR3: CASSRQGEKLFF

size: NA
D: NA
V: TRBV6-5
J: TRBJ2-7
DNA: TGTGCCAGCAGAGGCCGCTACGAGCAGTACTTC
CDR3: CASRGRYEQYF

size: NA
D: TRBD2
V: TRBV7-2
J: TRBJ2-1
DNA: TGTGCCAGCAGCTTAGCGCCTAGCGGGAGTTTTGAGCAGTTCTTC
CDR3: CASSLAPSGSFEQFF

size: NA
D: NA
V: TRBV10-1
J: TRBJ2-1
DNA: TGCGCCAGCAGTGACCCAAAGGGGGTTTGGGGAACCGATGAGCAGTTCTTC
CDR3: CASSDPKGVWGTDEQFF

size: NA
D: TRBD1
V: TRBV6-5
J: TRBJ2-1
DNA: TGTGCCAGCCGGATGCAACTCGGACAGGACAATGAGCAGTTCTTC
CDR3: CASRMQLGQDNEQFF

size: once
D: NA
V: TRBV5-1
J: TRBJ1-1
DNA: TGCGCCAGCAGTAAACAGGCCTTGAACACTGAAGCTTTCTTT
CDR3: CASSKQALNTEAFF

size: NA
D: NA
V: TRBV18
J: TRBJ1-1
DNA: TGTGCCAGCTCCTCGGGACAAGTCTTTGAAGCTTTCTTT
CDR3: CASSSGQVFEAFF

size: NA
D: NA
V: TRBV6-5
J: TRBJ2-7
DNA: TGTGCCAGCAGCCTAACAGACACCTACGAGCAGTACTTC
CDR3: CASSLTDTYEQYF

size: NA
D: NA
V: TRBV19
J: TRBJ2-1
DNA: TGTGCCAGTAGTCCCCCCTGGGGGGCAGGTAATGAGCAGTTCTTC
CDR3: CASSPPWGAGNEQFF

size: NA
D: NA
V: TRBV2
J: TRBJ1-1
DNA: TGTGCCAGCATCAAGGACGAAGCTTTCTTT
CDR3: CASIKDEAFF

size: NA
D: TRBD1
V: TRBV28
J: TRBJ2-7
DNA: TGTGCCAGCACCGGGACAGGGGGATCCTACGAGCAGTACTTC
CDR3: CASTGTGGSYEQYF

size: once
D: NA
V: TRBV27
J: TRBJ2-7
DNA: TGTGCCAGCAGTCTGACAACTCGTCTCTCCTACGAGCAGTACTTC
CDR3: CASSLTTRLSYEQYF

size: NA
D: NA
V: TRBV7-9
J: TRBJ1-1
DNA: TGTGCCAGCAGCCAGGGGCAGCTGAACACTGAAGCTTTCTTT
CDR3: CASSQGQLNTEAFF

size: NA
D: NA
V: TRBV6-6
J: TRBJ2-1
DNA: TGTGCCAGCAGTTCTTTGGGGAATGAGCAGTTCTTC
CDR3: CASSSLGNEQFF

size: few
D: TRBD1
V: TRBV29-1
J: TRBJ2-5
DNA: TGCAGCGTTCGTCCACAGGGGCAGGTCCAGTACTTC
CDR3: CSVRPQGQVQYF

size: NA
D: NA
V: TRBV5-6
J: TRBJ2-7
DNA: TGTGCCAGCAGCTTTCCCGGGACAAAGGCCGGGGAGCAGTACTTC
CDR3: CASSFPGTKAGEQYF

size: NA
D: NA
V: TRBV19
J: TRBJ1-5
DNA: TGTGCCAGTAGTATAGTTACCCGGGGGCTTGGCAATCAGCCCCAGCATTTT
CDR3: CASSIVTRGLGNQPQHF

size: NA
D: NA
V: TRBV29-1
J: TRBJ2-1
DNA: TGCAGCGCCTCACGATGGGGGAAGAACAATGAGCAGTTCTTC
CDR3: CSASRWGKNNEQFF

size: NA
D: TRBD2
V: TRBV29-1
J: TRBJ2-5
DNA: TGCAGCGTTAGCGGGGGCCTCCAAGAGACCCAGTACTTC
CDR3: CSVSGGLQETQYF

size: NA
D: NA
V: TRBV6-1
J: TRBJ2-7
DNA: TGTGCCAGCACCTTGGGCAGGGGTTCCTACGAGCAGTACTTC
CDR3: CASTLGRGSYEQYF

size: NA
D: NA
V: TRBV19
J: TRBJ1-5
DNA: TGTGCCAGTTGGAGTGCAGGGGACAATCAGCCCCAGCATTTT
CDR3: CASWSAGDNQPQHF

size: NA
D: NA
V: TRBV19
J: TRBJ2-3
DNA: TGTGCCAGTAAGAAGGATCCTAGCACAGATACGCAGTATTTT
CDR3: CASKKDPSTDTQYF

size: NA
D: TRBD1
V: TRBV30
J: TRBJ1-3
DNA: TGTGCCTGGAGACGACAGGGTGGTACTGGAAACACCATATATTTT
CDR3: CAWRRQGGTGNTIYF

size: NA
D: NA
V: TRBV18
J: TRBJ1-2
DNA: TGTGCCAGCTCACCAGGGATTGGCGTCTATGGCTACACCTTC
CDR3: CASSPGIGVYGYTF

size: once
D: NA
V: TRBV28
J: TRBJ2-4
DNA: TGTGCCAGCAGTCTAGCCAAAAACATTCAGTACTTC
CDR3: CASSLAKNIQYF

size: NA
D: NA
V: TRBV7-8
J: TRBJ2-3
DNA: TGTGCCAGCAGCTTAGGAGGGGTTACCACAGATACGCAGTATTTT
CDR3: CASSLGGVTTDTQYF

size: once
D: TRBD2
V: TRBV5-1
J: TRBJ2-7
DNA: TGCGCCAGCAGCTCCTCTATCCTAGCGGGATCCTACGAGCAGTACTTC
CDR3: CASSSSILAGSYEQYF

size: NA
D: NA
V: TRBV6-5
J: TRBJ1-3
DNA: TGTGCCAGCAGTTACCTGGGGGCCGCAGGAAACACCATATATTTT
CDR3: CASSYLGAAGNTIYF

size: NA
D: NA
V: TRBV19
J: TRBJ1-6
DNA: TGTGCCAGCACGAAGGGGAGCTCCTATAATTCACCCCTCCACTTT
CDR3: CASTKGSSYNSPLHF

size: NA
D: NA
V: TRBV30
J: TRBJ1-5
DNA: TGTGCCTGGAGTGAATGGGGGCGAGGGCAGCCCCAGCATTTT
CDR3: CAWSEWGRGQPQHF

size: NA
D: TRBD1
V: TRBV19
J: TRBJ2-2
DNA: TGTGCCAGTAGTAAGACAGGGGGCGCGAACACCGGGGAGCTGTTTTTT
CDR3: CASSKTGGANTGELFF

size: NA
D: NA
V: TRBV5-1
J: TRBJ1-5
DNA: TGCGCCAGCAGCTTTGATAGCAATCAGCCCCAGCATTTT
CDR3: CASSFDSNQPQHF

size: once
D: TRBD2
V: TRBV2
J: TRBJ2-2
DNA: TGTGCCAGCAACGAAGGACTAGCGATTACCGGGGAGCTGTTTTTT
CDR3: CASNEGLAITGELFF

size: NA
D: TRBD1
V: TRBV29-1
J: TRBJ2-5
DNA: TGCAGCACAAAGGGACAGGGAGGGCCGCGTGGCCAAGAGACCCAGTACTTC
CDR3: CSTKGQGGPRGQETQYF

size: NA
D: TRBD2
V: TRBV5-1
J: TRBJ2-1
DNA: TGCGCCAGCAGCTTGGCTAGCGGGATCTCCAATGAGCAGTTCTTC
CDR3: CASSLASGISNEQFF

size: few
D: TRBD2
V: TRBV6-6
J: TRBJ2-2
DNA: TGTGCCAGCACCGGACTAGCGGTAAACACCGGGGAGCTGTTTTTT
CDR3: CASTGLAVNTGELFF

size: NA
D: NA
V: TRBV6-5
J: TRBJ1-5
DNA: TGTGCCAGCACCTGGCTCAATCAGCCCCAGCATTTT
CDR3: CASTWLNQPQHF